Shown below are 32 T cell receptor beta chains from a single sample sequenced in a study of shared clonotypes between healthy human individuals. Sequencing used immunoSEQ multiplex PCR; TCRdb keeps in-frame clones, though not all of them. Of around 2.1 million clones listed, 90% to 95% are singletons. CD45RO-negative, CCR7-selected cells formed the naive CD8 fraction, which excluded terminally differentiated effector memory CD45RA+ cells. Sequencing was carried out using naive CD8+ T cells from PBMCs. The receptors originated from a man younger than 35 in good health. Some clones in this sample may be carry-over from other donors' samples.

This rearrangement joins TRBV27 to TRBJ1-2, with D possibly matching TRBD1 (6 bases). The germline V and J ends were trimmed by 6 bases and 3 bases, with 17 bases remaining between them. The CDR3 consists of 15 residues. Germline V gene data show CDR1 as MNHEY and CDR2 as SMNVEV (reference sequence). CDR3 sequence (DNA): TGTGCCAGCAGCCCGGGACGAGGGGGATACTATGGCTACACCTTC. The encoded protein is CASSPGRGGYYGYTF.

This clone was seen once. V gene TRBV10-3 combines with J gene TRBJ1-2; weak D call: TRBD1 (6 bases). Germline loops: CDR1 ENHRY, CDR2 SYGVKD. Trimming removed 7 bases at V and 4 bases at J, with 22 bases between. This CDR3 is built from 16 residues. The DNA of the CDR3 is TGTGCCATCAAAAATTCAACAGGGACGGCGGTCTATGGCTACACCTTC. Encoded protein: CAIKNSTGTAVYGYTF.

The rearrangement links TRBV5-6 to TRBJ2-5; D is ambiguous. V lost 0 bases and J lost 5, with 8 bases in between. This CDR3 comprises 13 residues. The germline gives CDR1 SGHDT, CDR2 YYEEEE. The CDR3 DNA sequence: TGTGCCAGCAGCTTGGCTGTTCTGGAGACCCAGTACTTC. As protein: CASSLAVLETQYF. Supplemented by reference TRBV5-6 and TRBJ2-5, the full variable domain reads DAGVTQSPTHLIKTRGQQVTLRCSPKSGHDTVSWYQQALGQGPQFIFQYYEEEERQRGNFPDRFSGHQFPNYSSELNVNALLLGDSALYLCASSLAVLETQYFGPGTRLLVL.

The rearrangement uses TRBV27 and TRBJ2-1, with TRBD2 matching over 8 bases. The V gene's germline CDR1 is MNHEY and CDR2 SMNVEV (reference sequence). CDR3 length: 17 residues. V lost 2 bases, J lost 4 bases, and 10 bases stayed unmatched. CDR3 amino acids: CASSLRGWREVYNEQFF. The CDR3 bases are TGTGCCAGCAGTTTACGGGGTTGGCGGGAGGTTTACAATGAGCAGTTCTTC.

The chain employs TRBV4-1 and TRBJ1-1; D ambiguous. V lost 0 bases, J lost 2 bases, and 7 bases lay in between. Looked up from germline, CDR1 is MGHRA and CDR2 is YSYEKL. The CDR3 totals 14 residues. The CDR3 here is CASSQEGYNTEAFF. The CDR3, as DNA: TGCGCCAGCAGCCAAGAGGGGTACAACACTGAAGCTTTCTTT.

V is TRBV13 and J is TRBJ2-7; D may be TRBD1 (6 bases). Germline lookup yields CDR1 PRHDT and CDR2 FYEKMQ (reference sequence). The CDR3 has 14 amino acids. Trimming cost V 4 bases and J 6 bases, with 16 bases left between them. The CDR3 region is CASSSQEQGSEQYF. CDR3 DNA: TGTGCCAGCAGCTCACAAGAACAGGGAAGCGAGCAGTACTTC. The whole variable domain, filled in from reference TRBV13 and TRBJ2-7, reads AAGVIQSPRHLIKEKRETATLKCYPIPRHDTVYWYQQGPGQDPQFLISFYEKMQSDKGSIPDRFSAQQFSDYHSELNMSSLELGDSALYFCASSSQEQGSEQYFGPGTRLTVT.

The rearrangement uses TRBV11-3 and TRBJ2-7, with D perhaps TRBD1 or TRBD2 (7 bases each). The germline V gene has CDR1 SGHNT and CDR2 YENEEA. V was cut by 2 bases and J by 5 bases, with 28 bases left in between. The CDR3 spans 19 residues. The CDR3 nucleotides are TGTGCCAGCAGCTTATTTCAGGGGGGGCCGCCGAACTCAAGGGACGAGCAGTACTTC. Amino acid sequence: CASSLFQGGPPNSRDEQYF.

V usage is TRBV28 and J usage is TRBJ2-2, with a possible D match to TRBD2 (5 bases). This CDR3 region has 14 residues. Trimming shortened V by 6 bases and J by 2 bases, and 10 bases separated the two germline ends. CDR1 is MDHEN, CDR2 SYDVKM, per germline. For the CDR3, the DNA is TGTGCCAGCAGGAATGGACTCAACACCGGGGAGCTGTTTTTT. It specifies CASRNGLNTGELFF.

This clone was counted once. The rearrangement uses TRBV7-9 and TRBJ2-5, with D possibly being TRBD2 (5 bases). The CDR3 totals 14 residues. The germline gives CDR1 SEHNR, CDR2 FQNEAQ (reference sequence). Trimming took off 3 bases at V and 4 bases at J, with 12 bases between the two ends. The CDR3 bases are TGTGCCAGCAGCTTCCCGGGATCGGGAGAGACCCAGTACTTC. Protein: CASSFPGSGETQYF.

The V and J genes are TRBV18 and TRBJ2-7, with TRBD2 as a possible D gene (6 bases). The V and J ends lost 4 bases and 5 bases respectively, with 15 bases between them. The CDR3 totals 14 residues. The germline V gene encodes CDR1 KGHSH and CDR2 LQKENI. CDR3 in amino acids: CASSQIGRADEQYF. The CDR3 DNA reads TGTGCCAGCTCACAAATCGGGAGAGCAGACGAGCAGTACTTC.

This chain joins TRBV11-2 and TRBJ1-3; D is unclear. Per germline, CDR1 SGHAT and CDR2 FQNNGV. V gave up 3 bases and J gave up 2 bases, with 11 bases separating them. The CDR3 sequence is 15 residues long. The CDR3 DNA follows: TGTGCCAGCAGCTTCCTTTCCGGAGCTGGAAACACCATATATTTT. It translates to CASSFLSGAGNTIYF.

This clone was picked up one time. The chain couples TRBV27 to TRBJ1-2; the match to TRBD1 covers 9 bases. J was trimmed by 4 bases and V by 0 bases; bases with no gene match: 3. The CDR3 spans 15 residues. The germline V gene has CDR1 MNHEY and CDR2 SMNVEV (reference sequence). The CDR3 DNA reads TGTGCCAGCAGTTTATCCGGGACAGGGATCTATGGCTACACCTTC. This codes for CASSLSGTGIYGYTF.

This clone has only one observation. This rearrangement joins TRBV27 to TRBJ2-2; D is ambiguous. Germline V gene data show CDR1 as MNHEY and CDR2 as SMNVEV (reference sequence). The V end was cut by 2 bases, the J end by 3 bases, with 4 bases between. The CDR3 has 13 residues. CDR3 protein: CASSLRYTGELFF. As DNA, the CDR3 is TGTGCCAGCAGTTTAAGGTACACCGGGGAGCTGTTTTTT.

The CDR3 spells CSVDPGRGTGELFF. CDR3 DNA sequence: TGCAGCGTTGACCCAGGGAGGGGCACCGGGGAGCTGTTTTTT. The genes are TRBV29-1 and TRBJ2-2; 7 bases line up with TRBD2. V lost 3 bases, J lost 4 bases, and 5 bases stayed unmatched. Germline V gives CDR1 SQVTM, CDR2 ANQGSEA. The CDR3 extends over 14 amino acids.

The V and J genes are TRBV6-4 and TRBJ2-1, with 12 bases matching TRBD2. With V trimmed by 0 bases and J by 4 bases, 7 bases remained unmatched. This CDR3 comprises 18 residues. CDR1 is MRHNA, CDR2 SNTAGT, per germline. The CDR3 DNA follows: TGTGCCAGCAGTGACTCGATGCTAGCGGGAGGGGGATACAATGAGCAGTTCTTC. Amino acid sequence: CASSDSMLAGGGYNEQFF.

The rearrangement uses TRBV4-1 and TRBJ2-2, with D hard to call. V was shortened by 1 base and J by 3 bases, with 9 bases between the two germline ends. The CDR3 covers 15 residues. CDR1 MGHRA and CDR2 YSYEKL come from the germline V gene. The CDR3 region has the DNA TGCGCCAGCAGCCAAGTTCCCTGGGACACCGGGGAGCTGTTTTTT. Protein: CASSQVPWDTGELFF.

V usage is TRBV5-5 and J usage is TRBJ1-5; maybe TRBD1 (5 bases). The V end was cut by 4 bases, the J end by 7 bases, with 15 bases between. The germline V gene has CDR1 SGHKS and CDR2 YYEKEE (reference sequence). This CDR3 region has 14 residues. Written as DNA, the CDR3 is TGTGCCAGCAGCCCGGGCGGGGGTAGGCAGCCCCAGCATTTT. Amino acids: CASSPGGGRQPQHF.

The genes are TRBV6-1 and TRBJ2-7, with D perhaps TRBD1 or TRBD2 (5 bases each). The CDR3 extends over 13 amino acids. Germline-derived CDR1 and CDR2 are MNHNS and SASEGT. V was trimmed by 7 bases and J by 0 bases, leaving 10 bases between them. The CDR3 bases are TGTGCCAGCAACCCGGGGCCCTCCTACGAGCAGTACTTC. Protein product: CASNPGPSYEQYF.

The J gene is TRBJ2-3, the V gene TRBV29-1; no definite D call. This CDR3 is built from 12 residues. V was pared by 4 bases and J by 4 bases, with 9 bases between. The germline CDR1 and CDR2 sequences are SQVTM and ANQGSEA. In nucleotides, the CDR3 is TGCAGCGTTGTCCCTACTCCAGATACGCAGTATTTT. This gives the protein CSVVPTPDTQYF.

The chain carries TRBV6-5 and TRBJ2-7, with D possibly matching TRBD2 (5 bases). V lost 6 bases, J lost 5 bases, and 23 bases lay in between. This CDR3 has 16 residues. Germline V gives CDR1 MNHEY, CDR2 SVGAGI. For the CDR3, the DNA is TGTGCCAGCAGCTACCACCTGGCGGGCCCTTCGAACGAGCAGTACTTC. It specifies CASSYHLAGPSNEQYF.

V is TRBV30 and J is TRBJ2-2; TRBD2 agrees at 14 bases. Germline V gene lookup returns CDR1 GTSNPN and CDR2 SVGIG (reference sequence). The CDR3 has 16 amino acids. Trimming at V came to 1 base and at J to 6 bases, leaving 4 bases not matched to a gene. In DNA, the CDR3 is TGTGCCTGGAGTGGGGGACTAGCGGGAGAGCCCGGGGAGCTGTTTTTT. This translates into CAWSGGLAGEPGELFF.

The chain has TRBV10-3 and TRBJ2-1, with D unresolved. The V end lost 6 bases, the J end lost 6 bases, and 12 bases lay between the germline ends. The V gene's germline CDR1 is ENHRY and CDR2 SYGVKD. The CDR3 has 13 residues. CDR3 in DNA: TGTGCCATCAGCGCGAAGGTGGGCAATGAGCAGTTCTTC. It translates to CAISAKVGNEQFF.

This clone was recorded a few times. The V and J genes are TRBV7-9 and TRBJ2-1, with TRBD2 identical over 9 bases. Per germline, CDR1 SEHNR and CDR2 FQNEAQ (reference sequence). The length of the CDR3 is 17 residues. Trimming removed 5 bases from V and 7 bases from J; junction bases left unmatched: 15. DNA of the CDR3: TGTGCCAGCAGCCCATCAACGGGCGGGAGGGCCGATAATGAGCAGTTCTTC. Its protein is CASSPSTGGRADNEQFF.

The chain carries TRBV4-3 and TRBJ2-3; 8 bases agree with TRBD2. V was clipped by 1 base and J by 6 bases; unmatched bases: 3. The germline gives CDR1 LGHNA, CDR2 YSLEER. The CDR3 contains 14 residues. CDR3: CASSQVREVDTQYF. CDR3 sequence (DNA): TGCGCCAGCAGCCAAGTGCGGGAGGTGGATACGCAGTATTTT.

DNA for the CDR3: TGTGCCAGCAGCTTAGTGGGGGACAGTAGACTGAACACTGAAGCTTTCTTT. It encodes CASSLVGDSRLNTEAFF. The chain carries TRBV7-9 and TRBJ1-1, with 7 bases aligning to TRBD1. The CDR3 loop spans 17 amino acids. J gave up 0 bases and V 1 base, and 8 bases lay outside the gene matches. The germline V gene has CDR1 SEHNR and CDR2 FQNEAQ (reference sequence). Variable domain in full (rest from reference TRBV7-9 and TRBJ1-1): DTGVSQNPRHKITKRGQNVTFRCDPISEHNRLYWYRQTLGQGPEFLTYFQNEAQLEKSRLLSDRFSAERPKGSFSTLEIQRTEQGDSAMYLCASSLVGDSRLNTEAFFGQGTRLTVV.

This sequence joins TRBV9 and TRBJ2-7; 9 bases are shared with TRBD1. Per the germline V gene, CDR1 is SGDLS and CDR2 is YYNGEE. This CDR3 spans 15 amino acids. The V and J ends lost 0 bases and 4 bases, in that order; junction bases with no gene match: 5. In DNA form, the CDR3 reads TGTGCCAGCAGCGTAGGATCGGGACAGGGATACGAGCAGTACTTC. Protein: CASSVGSGQGYEQYF.

The rearrangement uses TRBV28 and TRBJ2-7; D unresolved. The ends were cut back, 7 bases at V and 4 bases at J, with 11 bases in the middle. Germline assignment: CDR1 MDHEN and CDR2 SYDVKM. The CDR3 loop spans 12 amino acids. As DNA, the CDR3 is TGTGCCAGCAACCTCGGGCGATACGAGCAGTACTTC. It codes for CASNLGRYEQYF.

The chain couples TRBV7-9 to TRBJ2-7; possibly TRBD2 for D (6 bases). The V end lost 6 bases, the J end lost 2 bases, and 17 bases lay between the germline ends. The germline gives CDR1 SEHNR, CDR2 FQNEAQ (reference sequence). The CDR3 extends over 15 amino acids. As DNA, the CDR3 is TGTGCCAGCAGAAGTACTAGCCACTCCGCCTACGAGCAGTACTTC. Its protein is CASRSTSHSAYEQYF.

The rearrangement joins TRBV19 to TRBJ1-1; D is perhaps TRBD1 (6 bases). The CDR3 loop spans 12 amino acids. Germline V CDR1 and CDR2: LNHDA, SQIVND (reference sequence). Between the trimmed V and J ends, which lost 7 bases and 8 bases, there was a span of 14 bases. The CDR3 region is CASTLGGREAFF. The DNA for the CDR3 is TGTGCCAGTACTTTGGGGGGCAGAGAAGCTTTCTTT.

The CDR3 region is CASSHPGLFPDTQYF. The CDR3 DNA reads TGCGCCAGCAGCCATCCGGGACTCTTCCCAGATACGCAGTATTTT. This rearrangement joins TRBV4-1 to TRBJ2-3; weak D call: TRBD2 (6 bases). This CDR3 has 15 residues. Germline CDR1 MGHRA, CDR2 YSYEKL. Trimming took 3 bases from V and 4 from J, leaving 14 bases between them.

This clone was detected only once. This sequence joins TRBV28 and TRBJ2-7; 7 bases line up with TRBD1. The CDR3 runs to 14 residues. Trimming cost V 11 bases and J 2 bases; bases outside gene matches: 12. Germline V gene data show CDR1 as MDHEN and CDR2 as SYDVKM. The CDR3 loop reads CASRSGTAAYEQYF. In DNA form, the CDR3 reads TGTGCCTCTCGGTCCGGGACAGCGGCCTACGAGCAGTACTTC.

The chain is built from TRBV29-1 and TRBJ1-2, with D possibly matching TRBD1 (6 bases). The germline CDR1 and CDR2 sequences are SQVTM and ANQGSEA. CDR3 length: 13 amino acids. V shed 6 bases and J shed 0 bases, with 11 bases lying between them. This CDR3 is CSVTGTSNYGYTF. CDR3 nucleotide sequence: TGCAGCGTAACCGGGACATCTAACTATGGCTACACCTTC.